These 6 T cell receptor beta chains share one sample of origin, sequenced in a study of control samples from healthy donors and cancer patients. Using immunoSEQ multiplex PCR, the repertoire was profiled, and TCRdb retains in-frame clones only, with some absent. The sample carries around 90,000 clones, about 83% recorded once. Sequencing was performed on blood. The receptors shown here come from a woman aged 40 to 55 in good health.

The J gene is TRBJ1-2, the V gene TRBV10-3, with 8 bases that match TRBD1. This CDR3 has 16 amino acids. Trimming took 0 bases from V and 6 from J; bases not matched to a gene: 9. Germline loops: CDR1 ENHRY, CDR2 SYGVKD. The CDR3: CAISESGQGALNGYTF. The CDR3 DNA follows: TGTGCCATCAGTGAGTCGGGTCAGGGGGCGTTGAATGGCTACACCTTC.

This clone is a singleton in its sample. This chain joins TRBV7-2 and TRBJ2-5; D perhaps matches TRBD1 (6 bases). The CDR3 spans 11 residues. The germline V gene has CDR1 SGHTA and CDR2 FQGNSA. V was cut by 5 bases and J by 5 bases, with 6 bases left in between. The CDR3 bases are TGTGCCAGCAGCAGGGGGGAGACCCAGTACTTC. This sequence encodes CASSRGETQYF. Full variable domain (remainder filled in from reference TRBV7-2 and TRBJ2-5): GAGVSQSPSNKVTEKGKDVELRCDPISGHTALYWYRQSLGQGLEFLIYFQGNSAPDKSGLPSDRFSAERTGGSVSTLTIQRTQQEDSAVYLCASSRGETQYFGPGTRLLVL.

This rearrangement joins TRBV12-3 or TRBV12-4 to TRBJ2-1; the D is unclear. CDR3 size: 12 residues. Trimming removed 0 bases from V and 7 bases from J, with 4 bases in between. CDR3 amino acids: CASSLALNEQFF. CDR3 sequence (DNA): TGTGCCAGCAGTTTAGCCTTAAATGAGCAGTTCTTC.

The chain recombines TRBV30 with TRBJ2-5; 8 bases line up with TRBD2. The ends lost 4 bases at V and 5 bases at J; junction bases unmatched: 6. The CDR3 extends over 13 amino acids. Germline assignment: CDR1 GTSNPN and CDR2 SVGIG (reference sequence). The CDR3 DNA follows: TGTGCCTGGAAGGTGACGGGGGGGGAGACCCAGTACTTC. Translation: CAWKVTGGETQYF.

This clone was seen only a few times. The CDR3 bases are TGTGCCAGCAGCCGAGAGACAGCCTCCTCCTACGAGCAGTACTTC. Protein sequence: CASSRETASSYEQYF. The rearrangement uses TRBV11-3 and TRBJ2-7, with a possible D match to TRBD1 (5 bases). CDR1 is SGHNT and CDR2 is YENEEA in the germline V gene. The V gene lost 5 bases and the J gene lost 0 bases, with 14 bases spanning the gap. CDR3 length equals 15 residues.

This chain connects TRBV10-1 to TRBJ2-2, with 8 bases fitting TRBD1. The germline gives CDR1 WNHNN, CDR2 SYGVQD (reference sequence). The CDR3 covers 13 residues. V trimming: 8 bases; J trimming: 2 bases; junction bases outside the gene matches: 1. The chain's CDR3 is CASGQGNTGELFF. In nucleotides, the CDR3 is TGCGCCAGCGGACAGGGTAACACCGGGGAGCTGTTTTTT.